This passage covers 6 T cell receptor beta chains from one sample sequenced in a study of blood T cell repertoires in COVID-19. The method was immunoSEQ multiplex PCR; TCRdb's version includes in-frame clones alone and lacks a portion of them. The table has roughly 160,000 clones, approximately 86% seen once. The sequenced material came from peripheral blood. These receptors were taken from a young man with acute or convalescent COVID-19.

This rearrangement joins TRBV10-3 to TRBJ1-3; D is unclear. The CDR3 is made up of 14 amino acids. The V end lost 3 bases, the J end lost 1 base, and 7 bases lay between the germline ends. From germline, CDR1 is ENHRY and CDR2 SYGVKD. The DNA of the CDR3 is TGTGCCATCAGTGACCAGAAGTCTGGAAACACCATATATTTT. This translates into CAISDQKSGNTIYF.

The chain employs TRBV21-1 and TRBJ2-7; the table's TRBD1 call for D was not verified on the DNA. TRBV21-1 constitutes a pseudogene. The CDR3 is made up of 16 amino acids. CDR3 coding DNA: TGTGCCAGCAGCAAAGGTAGGCCAGGGGGCTATTACGAGCAGTACTTC. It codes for CASSKGRPGGYYEQYF.

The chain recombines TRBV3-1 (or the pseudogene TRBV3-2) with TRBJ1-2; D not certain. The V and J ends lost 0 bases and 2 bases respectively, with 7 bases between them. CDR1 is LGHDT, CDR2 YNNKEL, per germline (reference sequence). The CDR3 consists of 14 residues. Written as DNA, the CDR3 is TGTGCCAGCAGCCAAGACGCAGGAAACTATGGCTACACCTTC. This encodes CASSQDAGNYGYTF.

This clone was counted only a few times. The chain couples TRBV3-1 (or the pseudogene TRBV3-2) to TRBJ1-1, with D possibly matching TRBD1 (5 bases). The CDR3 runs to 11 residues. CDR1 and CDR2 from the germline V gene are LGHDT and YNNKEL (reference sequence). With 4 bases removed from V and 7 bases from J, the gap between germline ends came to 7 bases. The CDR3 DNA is TGTGCCAGCAGCCTGACAGTTGAAGCTTTCTTT. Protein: CASSLTVEAFF.

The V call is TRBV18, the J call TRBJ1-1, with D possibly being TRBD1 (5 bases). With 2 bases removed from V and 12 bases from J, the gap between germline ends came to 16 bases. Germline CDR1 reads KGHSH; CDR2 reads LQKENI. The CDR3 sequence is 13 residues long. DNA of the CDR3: TGTGCCAGCTCACCAGGAGAACGGGGGGTCCCTTTCTTT. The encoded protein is CASSPGERGVPFF.

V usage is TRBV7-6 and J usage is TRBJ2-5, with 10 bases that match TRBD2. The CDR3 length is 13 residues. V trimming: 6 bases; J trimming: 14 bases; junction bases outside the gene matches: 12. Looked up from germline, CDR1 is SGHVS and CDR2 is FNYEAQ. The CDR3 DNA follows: TGTGCCAGCAGTGGGAGCGGGGGGGCCCGGAGATACTTC. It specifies CASSGSGGARRYF.